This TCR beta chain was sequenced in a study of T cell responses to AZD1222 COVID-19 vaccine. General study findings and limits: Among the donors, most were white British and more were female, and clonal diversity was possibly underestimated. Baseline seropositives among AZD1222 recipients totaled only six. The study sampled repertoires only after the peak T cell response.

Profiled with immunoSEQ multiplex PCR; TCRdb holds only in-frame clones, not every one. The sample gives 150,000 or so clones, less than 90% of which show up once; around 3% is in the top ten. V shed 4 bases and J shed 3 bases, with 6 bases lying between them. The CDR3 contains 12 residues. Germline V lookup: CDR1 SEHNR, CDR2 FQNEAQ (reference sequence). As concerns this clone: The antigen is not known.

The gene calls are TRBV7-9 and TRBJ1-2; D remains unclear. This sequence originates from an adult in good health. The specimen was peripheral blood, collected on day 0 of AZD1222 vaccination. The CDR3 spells CASSSRDYGYTF. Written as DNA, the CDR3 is TGTGCCAGCAGCTCAAGGGACTATGGCTACACCTTC.